This TCR beta chain appears in the sequencing data of a study of blood T cell repertoires in COVID-19. Across the whole study: The United States, Italy and Spain supplied acute and convalescent COVID-19 samples. Sources were T cells, B-cell-depleted T cells, or PBMCs; the material itself was cDNA or gDNA.

Original processing methods: Reference gene primer amplification yielded estimated nucleated cell counts. The data were produced by immunoSEQ multiplex PCR, yet TCRdb's version contains in-frame clones alone and is incomplete. The DNA was the basis for D and trimming; V, J and clone size are from that table. The sample carries about 24,000 clones, 87% recorded once. The clonotype comes from a human donor with active COVID-19. The donor label of this sample is uncertain. What was sequenced was peripheral blood.

The CDR3 bases are TGTGCCAGCAGCTTGGGGTTGGGGGGTAACACCGGGGAGCTGTTTTTT. Protein product: CASSLGLGGNTGELFF. The chain couples TRBV5-4 to TRBJ2-2, with TRBD2 as a possible D gene (6 bases). The CDR3 length is 16 residues. Looked up from germline, CDR1 is SGHNT and CDR2 is YYREEE (reference sequence). V lost 0 bases and J lost 2, with 11 bases in between.